This TCR beta chain derives from a study of T-cell reconstitution after alpha-beta-depleted transplantation in children. CDR3 length: 13 amino acids. The V and J ends lost 6 bases and 2 bases respectively, with 8 bases between them. Germline V gene sequence: CDR1 MDHEN, CDR2 SYDVKM. This clonotype showed up just a few times. TCRbeta library preparation incorporated unique molecular identifiers. One entry per CDR3 protein results from TCRdb running MiXCR on the PCR reads. The sample lists some 300,000 distinct CDR3 sequences; over 9% were seen once. V is TRBV28 and J is TRBJ1-3; D might be TRBD1 (5 bases). The sample in question was PBMCs from the stem cell graft donor, obtained from the stem cell graft. The sequence derives from a human donor who donated a stem cell graft to a child with acute lymphoblastic leukemia. DNA for the CDR3: TGTGCCAGCAGCCTCAGGGCTGGAAACACCATATATTTT. Protein product: CASSLRAGNTIYF.